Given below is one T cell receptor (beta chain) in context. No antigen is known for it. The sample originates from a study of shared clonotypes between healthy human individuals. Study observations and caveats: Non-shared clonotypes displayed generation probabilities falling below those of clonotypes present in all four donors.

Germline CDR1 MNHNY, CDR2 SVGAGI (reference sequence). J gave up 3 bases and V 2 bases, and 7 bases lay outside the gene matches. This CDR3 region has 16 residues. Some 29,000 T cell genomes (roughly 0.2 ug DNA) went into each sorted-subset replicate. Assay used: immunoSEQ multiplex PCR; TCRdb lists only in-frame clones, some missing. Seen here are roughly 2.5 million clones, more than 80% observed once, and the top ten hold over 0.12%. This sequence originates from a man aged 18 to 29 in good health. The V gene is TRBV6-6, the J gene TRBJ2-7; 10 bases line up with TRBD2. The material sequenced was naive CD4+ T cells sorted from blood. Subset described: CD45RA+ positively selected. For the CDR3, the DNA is TGTGCCAGCAGTTACCCCAAGATAGCGGGAGGCTACGAGCAGTACTTC. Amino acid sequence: CASSYPKIAGGYEQYF.